The 24 T cell receptor beta chains below were found in one sample sequenced in a study of graft-versus-host responses after intestinal transplantation. Repertoires were generated with immunoSEQ multiplex PCR, while TCRdb's copy carries only in-frame clones and drops some. The data hold 35,000 to 50,000 clones, with over 85% observed a single time. The source was PBMCs, collected around 48 weeks after intestinal transplant. These receptors were collected from a human patient who received an intestinal transplant, so some T cells may come from the graft donor.

This chain joins TRBV7-3 and TRBJ2-2, with D possibly being TRBD1 (7 bases). CDR1 is SGHTA, CDR2 FQGTGA, per germline. There are 20 residues in the CDR3. V was clipped by 0 bases and J by 5 bases, with 25 bases between them. CDR3 sequence: CASSLTYPVDRAGGTGELFF. In DNA form, the CDR3 reads TGTGCCAGCAGCTTAACGTACCCCGTTGACAGGGCAGGGGGGACCGGGGAGCTGTTTTTT.

V gene TRBV4-1 combines with J gene TRBJ1-6; no clear D gene. The length of the CDR3 is 17 residues. CDR1 is MGHRA and CDR2 is YSYEKL in the germline V gene. Between the trimmed V and J ends, which lost 5 bases and 0 bases, there was a span of 14 bases. The DNA of the CDR3 is TGCGCCAGCAGCATAGGGTACGCAAGCTCCTATAATTCACCCCTCCACTTT. Translating it yields CASSIGYASSYNSPLHF.

The chain is built from TRBV5-1 and TRBJ2-1; TRBD2 matches 11 bases. J was trimmed by 14 bases and V by 0 bases; bases with no gene match: 10. Germline V gene sequence: CDR1 SGHRS, CDR2 YFSETQ. The CDR3 runs 15 residues. The CDR3 loop reads CASSLGGTSGAGKFF. The CDR3 region has the DNA TGCGCCAGCAGCTTGGGGGGGACTAGCGGAGCCGGGAAGTTCTTC.

This clone has only one observation. The chain links TRBV5-1 to TRBJ1-1; 11 bases agree with TRBD1. The CDR3 runs to 16 residues. V was pared by 3 bases and J by 3 bases, with 7 bases of the junction left unmatched. Germline CDR1 SGHRS, CDR2 YFSETQ. The DNA for the CDR3 is TGCGCCAGCAGCTCAGGACAGGGGGCCCGGGACACTGAAGCTTTCTTT. Amino acids: CASSSGQGARDTEAFF.

This chain uses TRBV30 with TRBJ1-1; D possibly corresponds to TRBD1 (5 bases). This CDR3 contains 13 residues. Trimming shortened V by 2 bases and J by 3 bases, and 10 bases separated the two germline ends. The V gene's germline CDR1 is GTSNPN and CDR2 SVGIG (reference sequence). CDR3 bases: TGTGCCTGGAGTCTTGGGGGGGACACTGAAGCTTTCTTT. This gives the protein CAWSLGGDTEAFF.

V and J are TRBV6-5 and TRBJ1-2, with D hard to call. CDR1 is MNHEY and CDR2 is SVGAGI in the germline V gene. The ends were cut back, 10 bases at V and 3 bases at J, with 18 bases in the middle. The CDR3 has 14 amino acids. CDR3 sequence reads: CATGSLVLDYGYTF. Written as DNA, the CDR3 is TGTGCCACCGGGTCCCTCGTCCTAGACTATGGCTACACCTTC.

The J gene is TRBJ2-7, the V gene TRBV7-5; the DNA was not compared with TRBD2, the D call given in the table. TRBV7-5 is a recognized pseudogene. The CDR3 runs 15 residues. The CDR3 nucleotides read TGTGTCAGAAGCTTAGCCCGGGAACCGATCTACGAGCAGTACTTC. Translation: CVRSLAREPIYEQYF.

The chain is built from TRBV2 and TRBJ2-1, with D hard to call. The CDR3 spans 16 residues. Germline assignment: CDR1 SNHLY and CDR2 FYNNEI. V was trimmed by 4 bases and J by 0 bases, leaving 13 bases between them. The CDR3 sequence is CASSVDWPSSYNEQFF. The CDR3 nucleotides read TGTGCCAGCAGTGTCGACTGGCCGAGCTCCTACAATGAGCAGTTCTTC. The full variable domain, rest sourced from reference TRBV2 and TRBJ2-1, is EPEVTQTPSHQVTQMGQEVILRCVPISNHLYFYWYRQILGQKVEFLVSFYNNEISEKSEIFDDQFSVERPDGSNFTLKIRSTKLEDSAMYFCASSVDWPSSYNEQFFGPGTRLTVL.

The chain combines TRBV20-1 with TRBJ2-5; D is uncertain. CDR1 and CDR2 from the germline V gene are DFQATT and SNEGSKA (reference sequence). The germline V and J ends were trimmed by 3 bases and 5 bases, with 7 bases remaining between them. The CDR3 sequence is 11 residues long. The CDR3 loop is CSARSGETQYF. CDR3 coding DNA: TGCAGTGCTAGGTCTGGCGAGACCCAGTACTTC.

This rearrangement joins TRBV5-6 to TRBJ2-1; 9 positions match TRBD2. Looked up from germline, CDR1 is SGHDT and CDR2 is YYEEEE. CDR3 length: 17 residues. V was pared by 4 bases and J by 9 bases, with 17 bases of the junction left unmatched. The CDR3 coding sequence is TGTGCCAGCAGCCAGCTCAGTAGTAGCGGGAGTTTTCTTGAGCAGTTCTTC. Residues: CASSQLSSSGSFLEQFF.

V and J are TRBV7-9 and TRBJ2-1; the D gene is possibly TRBD1 (6 bases). Trimming left V 5 bases short and J 5 bases short, with 16 bases between. The CDR3 has 15 amino acids. The germline V gene has CDR1 SEHNR and CDR2 FQNEAQ (reference sequence). CDR3 nucleotide sequence: TGTGCCAGCAGCCACACCGGGACACAAAACAATGAGCAGTTCTTC. Translated, it gives CASSHTGTQNNEQFF. Based on the CDR3 plus reference TRBV7-9 and TRBJ2-1, the full variable domain is DTGVSQNPRHKITKRGQNVTFRCDPISEHNRLYWYRQTLGQGPEFLTYFQNEAQLEKSRLLSDRFSAERPKGSFSTLEIQRTEQGDSAMYLCASSHTGTQNNEQFFGPGTRLTVL.

The rearrangement uses TRBV6-5 and TRBJ1-4; no definite D call. The CDR3 totals 15 residues. Germline V gene lookup returns CDR1 MNHEY and CDR2 SVGAGI. Trimming removed 6 bases from V and 1 base from J, with 12 bases in between. This CDR3 reads CASSRRPGTNEKLFF. The DNA of the CDR3 is TGTGCCAGCAGCCGAAGACCAGGAACTAATGAAAAACTGTTTTTT.

The CDR3 loop reads CASTPLRGDNEQFF. In DNA, the CDR3 is TGTGCCAGCACCCCCCTGAGGGGGGACAATGAGCAGTTCTTC. The chain links TRBV28 to TRBJ2-1, with D perhaps being TRBD1 or TRBD2 (6 bases each). Trimming left V 7 bases short and J 5 bases short, with 15 bases between. This CDR3 comprises 14 residues. From germline, CDR1 is MDHEN and CDR2 SYDVKM.

The rearrangement joins TRBV13 to TRBJ2-3; D unresolved. Trimming took 5 bases from V and 1 from J, leaving 7 bases between them. Germline-derived CDR1 and CDR2 are PRHDT and FYEKMQ (reference sequence). This CDR3 region has 13 residues. CDR3 protein: CASSLRGTDTQYF. The CDR3 DNA reads as TGTGCCAGCAGCCTTCGGGGCACAGATACGCAGTATTTT.

This chain links TRBV13 with TRBJ1-2; tentatively, D is TRBD1 (5 bases). V lost 5 bases and J 11 bases, leaving 18 bases between the germline ends. Germline CDR1 is PRHDT and CDR2 is FYEKMQ (reference sequence). CDR3 length: 13 amino acids. CDR3 DNA sequence: TGTGCCAGCAGCCCGCCCTCAATAGAGGGGTACACCTTC. Translated: CASSPPSIEGYTF.

The chain employs TRBV5-1 and TRBJ2-3; 7 nucleotides line up with TRBD2. In germline, CDR1 is SGHRS, CDR2 YFSETQ. The CDR3 consists of 15 residues. V lost 1 base, J lost 6 bases, and 8 bases stayed unmatched. This chain's CDR3 is CASSLLREWGDTQYF. The CDR3 coding sequence is TGCGCCAGCAGCTTGTTGCGGGAGTGGGGGGATACGCAGTATTTT.

The chain is built from TRBV28 and TRBJ2-7; D unclear. V gave up 4 bases and J gave up 2 bases, with 18 bases separating them. The CDR3 is 16 residues long. Germline lookup yields CDR1 MDHEN and CDR2 SYDVKM. CDR3 sequence: CASSSYLRHPAYEQYF. DNA of the CDR3: TGTGCCAGCAGTTCATATCTTCGACACCCGGCCTACGAGCAGTACTTC.

The chain couples TRBV7-9 to TRBJ1-3; tentative D call: TRBD1 (6 bases). V was cut by 5 bases and J by 3 bases, with 11 bases left in between. The CDR3 contains 14 residues. Germline V CDR1 and CDR2: SEHNR, FQNEAQ (reference sequence). CDR3 bases: TGTGCCAGCAGCCTGACAGGTTTTGGAAACACCATATATTTT. This codes for CASSLTGFGNTIYF.

V gene TRBV6-1 combines with J gene TRBJ2-3; 8 bases fit TRBD1. This CDR3 is built from 16 residues. Germline V gene sequence: CDR1 MNHNS, CDR2 SASEGT. After removal of 3 bases from V and 2 bases from J, the junction contained 7 bases not matched to a gene. The CDR3 DNA reads as TGTGCCAGCAGTGACCCCGGGACAGGAAACACAGATACGCAGTATTTT. Protein: CASSDPGTGNTDTQYF.

V and J are TRBV10-2 and TRBJ1-1; possibly TRBD1 for D (5 bases). V was pared by 7 bases and J by 1 base, with 7 bases between. Germline loops: CDR1 WSHSY, CDR2 SAAADI. This CDR3 region has 12 residues. DNA for the CDR3: TGCGCCAGCAAGAGGGGGAACACTGAAGCTTTCTTT. Its protein is CASKRGNTEAFF.

The rearrangement joins TRBV9 to TRBJ1-2; D possibly corresponds to TRBD1 (5 bases). V was clipped by 0 bases and J by 2 bases, with 5 bases between them. The CDR3 sequence is 13 residues long. Germline V gene lookup returns CDR1 SGDLS and CDR2 YYNGEE. The CDR3 here is CASSVAGNYGYTF. Written as DNA, the CDR3 is TGTGCCAGCAGCGTAGCAGGGAACTATGGCTACACCTTC.

The rearrangement joins TRBV12-5 to TRBJ2-1; D not resolved. The V end lost 3 bases, the J end lost 7 bases, and 4 bases lay between the germline ends. The CDR3 is 11 residues long. Per germline, CDR1 LGHNT and CDR2 FRNRAP. The DNA for the CDR3 is TGTGCTAGTGGTTTTGGGAATGAGCAGTTCTTC. The encoded protein is CASGFGNEQFF.

V and J are TRBV9 and TRBJ1-3; the D is unclear. The CDR3 sequence is 13 residues long. With 6 bases removed from V and 4 bases from J, the gap between germline ends came to 11 bases. The germline CDR1 and CDR2 sequences are SGDLS and YYNGEE. Written as DNA, the CDR3 is TGTGCCAGCACCCGGGGTGGAGGAAACACCATATATTTT. It yields the protein CASTRGGGNTIYF.

This chain joins TRBV11-3 and TRBJ2-7, with D possibly TRBD1 on 6 matching bases. The CDR3 consists of 13 residues. V dropped 8 bases and J dropped 5 bases, with 16 bases sitting between them. Germline loops: CDR1 SGHNT, CDR2 YENEEA. The CDR3 DNA sequence: TGTGCCAGCGAGGGGGTTTTCGGAAACGAGCAGTACTTC. It encodes CASEGVFGNEQYF.